Detailed here is one TCR beta chain. Its antigen is currently unknown. The source of the sample is a study of cytomegalovirus exposure and HLA in healthy donors. Study-wide findings and caveats: Donor immune exposure was known only as CMV serostatus. In presence/absence analyses, roughly uniform sequencing depth across donors was assumed.

The PCR contained 60 Vbeta and 13 Jbeta primers. Authors' methods: In a later analysis, tens of millions of unique TCR beta chains included roughly 11 million shared by two or more donors. Sequenced by immunoSEQ multiplex PCR; TCRdb stores in-frame clones only, minus some. The DNA gave D and trimming, while V, J and clone size come from that table. Among about 160,000 clones listed, over 60% were seen once. The CDR3 spans 11 residues. Deletions cut 6 bases from V and 4 bases from J, with 4 bases between. Per the germline V gene, CDR1 is SNHLY and CDR2 is FYNNEI. The receptor comes from a woman aged 30 to 39 in good health and CMV-seronegative. The chain recombines TRBV2 with TRBJ1-3, with D hard to call. Specimen: PBMCs. The CDR3 DNA reads as TGTGCCAGCAGCCTGGGAAACACCATATATTTT. Protein product: CASSLGNTIYF. The full variable domain, rest sourced from reference TRBV2 and TRBJ1-3, is EPEVTQTPSHQVTQMGQEVILRCVPISNHLYFYWYRQILGQKVEFLVSFYNNEISEKSEIFDDQFSVERPDGSNFTLKIRSTKLEDSAMYFCASSLGNTIYFGEGSWLTVV.